The 32 T cell receptor beta chains in this list originate from one sample, sequenced in a study of control samples from healthy donors and cancer patients. Clones were read by immunoSEQ multiplex PCR, and TCRdb kept only the in-frame ones, dropping some. The sample has roughly 160,000 clones, approximately 94% seen once. Material: PBMCs. The receptors stem from a man between 60 and 70 years old with colorectal cancer.

The chain has TRBV3-1 (or the pseudogene TRBV3-2) and TRBJ2-1, with 13 nucleotides matching TRBD2. The V and J ends lost 2 bases and 5 bases, in that order; junction bases with no gene match: 3. The germline V gene encodes CDR1 LGHDT and CDR2 YNNKEL (reference sequence). The CDR3 consists of 16 residues. CDR3 sequence reads: CASSQRTSGGHNEQFF. The CDR3 DNA reads TGTGCCAGCAGCCAACGGACTAGCGGGGGACACAATGAGCAGTTCTTC.

The chain has TRBV19 and TRBJ1-1, with D possibly being TRBD1 (5 bases). Trimming shortened V by 5 bases and J by 1 base, and 11 bases separated the two germline ends. CDR3 length: 14 amino acids. Germline V gene sequence: CDR1 LNHDA, CDR2 SQIVND (reference sequence). The CDR3 coding sequence is TGTGCCAGTAGTTTAGGGGTACAGAACACTGAAGCTTTCTTT. It translates to CASSLGVQNTEAFF.

This rearrangement joins TRBV7-2 to TRBJ2-3; D is unclear. Germline CDR1 reads SGHTA; CDR2 reads FQGNSA. The V and J ends lost 4 bases and 3 bases respectively, with 14 bases between them. The CDR3 length is 15 residues. For the CDR3, the DNA is TGTGCCAGCAGCTCCGGCCCCGATTATACAGATACGCAGTATTTT. This encodes CASSSGPDYTDTQYF.

This chain links TRBV30 with TRBJ2-3; the D is unclear. With 2 bases removed from V and 6 bases from J, the gap between germline ends came to 9 bases. The CDR3 is made up of 12 amino acids. In germline, CDR1 is GTSNPN, CDR2 SVGIG (reference sequence). The CDR3 DNA follows: TGTGCCTGGAGTCCTACCTCGGATACGCAGTATTTT. Translating gives CAWSPTSDTQYF. Complete variable domain (other parts from reference TRBV30 and TRBJ2-3): SQTIHQWPATLVQPVGSPLSLECTVEGTSNPNLYWYRQAAGRGLQLLFYSVGIGQISSEVPQNLSASRPQDRQFILSSKKLLLSDSGFYLCAWSPTSDTQYFGPGTRLTVL.

The rearrangement uses TRBV5-4 and TRBJ2-2; 11 nucleotides align to TRBD1. With V trimmed by 3 bases and J by 6 bases, 4 bases remained unmatched. CDR1 and CDR2 from the germline V gene are SGHNT and YYREEE (reference sequence). There are 15 residues in the CDR3. The CDR3 nucleotides are TGTGCCAGCAGCTCCGGGACAGGGGGTTCCGGGGAGCTGTTTTTT. Encoded protein: CASSSGTGGSGELFF. The full variable domain, in which reference TRBV5-4 and TRBJ2-2 provide the parts outside the CDR3, is ETGVTQSPTHLIKTRGQQVTLRCSSQSGHNTVSWYQQALGQGPQFIFQYYREEENGRGNFPPRFSGLQFPNYSSELNVNALELDDSALYLCASSSGTGGSGELFFGEGSRLTVL.

This clone was counted a single time. The genes are TRBV10-3 and TRBJ1-5; D perhaps matches TRBD1 (6 bases). Trimming removed 6 bases at V and 2 bases at J, with 14 bases between. The CDR3 sequence is 15 residues long. The germline V gene encodes CDR1 ENHRY and CDR2 SYGVKD. DNA for the CDR3: TGTGCCATCAGGGACCAGGGGAAAGGCAATCAGCCCCAGCATTTT. Translating it yields CAIRDQGKGNQPQHF.

The chain links TRBV19 to TRBJ1-4; D unclear. V lost 4 bases and J lost 8, with 11 bases in between. This CDR3 comprises 13 residues. In germline, CDR1 is LNHDA, CDR2 SQIVND (reference sequence). Here the CDR3 reads CASSTPEREKLFF. The DNA of the CDR3 is TGTGCCAGTAGTACCCCCGAAAGGGAAAAACTGTTTTTT.

V usage is TRBV7-9 and J usage is TRBJ2-1; 9 bases match TRBD2. This CDR3 contains 16 residues. V lost 4 bases to trimming and J lost 5 bases; unmatched junction nucleotides: 9. CDR1 and CDR2 from the germline V gene are SEHNR and FQNEAQ (reference sequence). The CDR3 sequence is CASSSPQAGGDNEQFF. The CDR3 DNA sequence: TGTGCCAGCAGCTCCCCACAAGCGGGGGGTGACAATGAGCAGTTCTTC.

The chain uses TRBV7-9 and TRBJ1-1; D call uncertain. The CDR3 spans 14 residues. V lost 4 bases, J lost 5 bases, and 14 bases lay in between. Germline V lookup: CDR1 SEHNR, CDR2 FQNEAQ (reference sequence). The CDR3 sequence: CASSSTGYGTEAFF. In DNA form, the CDR3 reads TGTGCCAGCAGCTCAACCGGGTACGGGACTGAAGCTTTCTTT.

This chain joins TRBV28 and TRBJ2-2, with 8 bases aligning to TRBD1. V lost 10 bases, J lost 3 bases, and 10 bases stayed unmatched. Germline-derived CDR1 and CDR2 are MDHEN and SYDVKM. The CDR3 consists of 15 residues. The CDR3 DNA follows: TGTGCCACCGGACAGGGACCCCCATACACCGGGGAGCTGTTTTTT. This sequence encodes CATGQGPPYTGELFF. The full variable domain, in which reference TRBV28 and TRBJ2-2 provide the parts outside the CDR3, is DVKVTQSSRYLVKRTGEKVFLECVQDMDHENMFWYRQDPGLGLRLIYFSYDVKMKEKGDIPEGYSVSREKKERFSLILESASTNQTSMYLCATGQGPPYTGELFFGEGSRLTVL.

The gene calls are TRBV5-1 and TRBJ2-7, with TRBD2 matching 7 bases. V lost 4 bases and J lost 2; bases outside the gene matches: 12. Germline V gene data show CDR1 as SGHRS and CDR2 as YFSETQ. The CDR3 covers 16 residues. CDR3 loop: CASSPPGYGGTYEQYF. Here the CDR3 DNA reads TGCGCCAGCAGCCCCCCCGGGTACGGGGGGACCTACGAGCAGTACTTC.

The J gene is TRBJ2-7, the V gene TRBV2; D remains unclear. The V end lost 6 bases, the J end lost 4 bases, and 16 bases lay between the germline ends. Germline V gives CDR1 SNHLY, CDR2 FYNNEI. The CDR3 covers 14 residues. CDR3 DNA: TGTGCCAGCAGCCTCGGCAGAACTTCGTACGAGCAGTACTTC. Translation gives CASSLGRTSYEQYF.

V gene TRBV3-1 (or the pseudogene TRBV3-2) combines with J gene TRBJ2-1, with TRBD2 identical over 9 bases. The V gene end was trimmed by 0 bases and the J gene end by 15 bases; junction bases not matched to a gene: 6. Germline loops: CDR1 LGHDT, CDR2 YNNKEL (reference sequence). This CDR3 region has 13 residues. The CDR3 nucleotides read TGTGCCAGCAGCCAAGAGGGGACTAGCATCCTGTTCTTC. Protein sequence: CASSQEGTSILFF.

In its sample, this clone was seen once. The chain carries TRBV19 and TRBJ1-5; TRBD1 might be the D (6 bases). The V gene lost 8 bases and the J gene lost 11 bases, with 19 bases spanning the gap. The CDR3 loop spans 13 amino acids. From germline, CDR1 is LNHDA and CDR2 SQIVND (reference sequence). The CDR3 loop is CASSGTRSGSQHF. As DNA, the CDR3 is TGTGCCAGTTCGGGGACACGCAGCGGGTCCCAGCATTTT.

The J gene is TRBJ1-5, the V gene TRBV10-3, with 8 positions matching TRBD1. Germline-derived CDR1 and CDR2 are ENHRY and SYGVKD. The CDR3 consists of 24 residues. Losses at the gene ends were 1 base for V and 0 bases for J; bases not matched to a gene: 26. The CDR3 DNA reads TGTGCCATCAGTGAGTTACTCTACCGGGCAGGGGGCCGGGTCCCCTTTTATAGCAATCAGCCCCAGCATTTT. As protein: CAISELLYRAGGRVPFYSNQPQHF.

This chain links TRBV28 with TRBJ1-2; TRBD1 aligns across 7 bases. CDR1 is MDHEN, CDR2 SYDVKM, per germline. Losses at the gene ends were 7 bases for V and 4 bases for J; bases not matched to a gene: 9. This CDR3 spans 14 amino acids. The CDR3 region has the DNA TGTGCCAGCATTTCGGGACAGTTAGGCTATGGCTACACCTTC. This gives the protein CASISGQLGYGYTF.

This chain connects TRBV5-1 to TRBJ2-7; 9 bases align to TRBD1. The CDR3 totals 13 residues. CDR1 and CDR2 from the germline V gene are SGHRS and YFSETQ. The V segment lost 4 bases and the J segment 5 bases; nucleotides outside the gene matches: 4. CDR3 DNA: TGCGCCAGCAGCCAACGGGACAGGGACGAGCAGTACTTC. It encodes CASSQRDRDEQYF.

This rearrangement joins TRBV4-3 to TRBJ1-6; D unresolved. Between the trimmed V and J ends, which lost 4 bases and 0 bases, there was a span of 10 bases. Germline V gene lookup returns CDR1 LGHNA and CDR2 YSLEER. The CDR3 extends over 16 amino acids. The CDR3 region has the DNA TGCGCCAGCAGCCCCAGGACGGACTCCTATAATTCACCCCTCCACTTT. Translating gives CASSPRTDSYNSPLHF.

V gene TRBV5-6 combines with J gene TRBJ1-2; D might be TRBD1 (6 bases). This CDR3 has 15 amino acids. Trimming removed 2 bases from V and 8 bases from J, with 19 bases in between. Germline loops: CDR1 SGHDT, CDR2 YYEEEE. The CDR3 DNA is TGTGCCAGCAGCTTCTACAGGGAGGGTTCACGGGGCTACACCTTC. Translated, it gives CASSFYREGSRGYTF.

The chain carries TRBV15 and TRBJ2-5, with D possibly being TRBD1 (5 bases). With 1 base removed from V and 1 base from J, the gap between germline ends came to 7 bases. The CDR3 spans 14 residues. Per germline, CDR1 LNHNV and CDR2 YYDKDF (reference sequence). The CDR3 bases are TGTGCCACCAGCAGAGGACAGCTCCAAGAGACCCAGTACTTC. It yields the protein CATSRGQLQETQYF.

The J gene is TRBJ2-3, the V gene TRBV6-6, with D perhaps TRBD2 (6 bases). The CDR3 is made up of 15 amino acids. Trimming stripped 2 bases from V and 4 bases from J, with 13 bases between. Germline values: CDR1 MNHNY, CDR2 SVGAGI (reference sequence). The CDR3 region has the DNA TGTGCCAGCAGTTACGAGGTGGGGGAGGCAGATACGCAGTATTTT. Translating it yields CASSYEVGEADTQYF.

CDR3 protein: CASSSGNTGELFF. The DNA of the CDR3 is TGTGCCAGCAGCTCAGGCAACACCGGGGAGCTGTTTTTT. The V call is TRBV5-6, the J call TRBJ2-2; D gene unclear. The CDR3 contains 13 residues. With 3 bases removed from V and 2 bases from J, the gap between germline ends came to 5 bases. Germline V gene sequence: CDR1 SGHDT, CDR2 YYEEEE.

The chain couples TRBV30 to TRBJ2-2; 11 bases are shared with TRBD1. From germline, CDR1 is GTSNPN and CDR2 SVGIG (reference sequence). V shed 4 bases, J shed 7 bases, and the junction held 5 bases outside the gene matches. The CDR3 loop spans 14 amino acids. The DNA of the CDR3 is TGTGCCTGGACCGGGACAGGGGGATTCGGGGAGCTGTTTTTT. Protein sequence: CAWTGTGGFGELFF.

Remarks on this clone: Distinct nucleotide sequences in the sample also encode this CDR3. The chain links TRBV4-1 to TRBJ1-2; 9 bases map to TRBD1. Germline lookup yields CDR1 MGHRA and CDR2 YSYEKL. Trimming took 3 bases from V and 0 from J; bases not matched to a gene: 2. The CDR3 consists of 15 residues. The chain's CDR3 is CASSQGQGANYGYTF. CDR3 nucleotide sequence: TGCGCCAGCAGCCAGGGACAGGGAGCTAACTATGGCTACACCTTC.

This chain connects TRBV6-2 or TRBV6-3 to TRBJ2-7; a weak D match, TRBD1 (5 bases). The CDR3 totals 15 residues. V lost 2 bases, J lost 1 base, and 12 bases lay in between. CDR1 is MNHEY and CDR2 is SVGEGT in the germline V gene. The CDR3 protein is CASSYGLQGSYEQYF. The CDR3 DNA follows: TGTGCCAGCAGTTACGGGCTCCAGGGTTCCTACGAGCAGTACTTC.

The chain combines TRBV3-1 (or the pseudogene TRBV3-2) with TRBJ1-2; no reliable D call. V lost 1 base to trimming and J lost 5 bases, with 11 bases between them. Looked up from germline, CDR1 is LGHDT and CDR2 is YNNKEL (reference sequence). The CDR3 length is 14 residues. The CDR3 DNA follows: TGTGCCAGCAGCCAAGGGGAGGGTCGATATGGCTACACCTTC. This translates into CASSQGEGRYGYTF.

The CDR3 coding sequence is TGCGCCAGCAGCGCCCGGGGGGATGATGGTCAGCCCCAGCATTTT. It is translated as CASSARGDDGQPQHF. This chain links TRBV5-1 with TRBJ1-5; possibly TRBD1 for D (5 bases). The CDR3 runs to 15 residues. CDR1 is SGHRS, CDR2 YFSETQ, per germline. Between the trimmed V and J ends, which lost 4 bases and 6 bases, there was a span of 17 bases.

The genes are TRBV9 and TRBJ1-5, with unresolved D. The CDR3 loop spans 15 amino acids. CDR1 SGDLS and CDR2 YYNGEE come from the germline V gene. V was shortened by 0 bases and J by 7 bases, with 14 bases between the two germline ends. The CDR3 nucleotides are TGTGCCAGCAGCGTAGCCCCATCCGCAGACCAGCCCCAGCATTTT. Protein sequence: CASSVAPSADQPQHF.

The chain couples TRBV27 to TRBJ2-3, with a weak D call TRBD2 (6 bases). Germline V lookup: CDR1 MNHEY, CDR2 SMNVEV (reference sequence). With 2 bases removed from V and 5 bases from J, the gap between germline ends came to 17 bases. This CDR3 spans 16 amino acids. The CDR3 coding sequence is TGTGCCAGCAGTTTACGGGGGTGGGCTGGACTAGATACGCAGTATTTT. It specifies CASSLRGWAGLDTQYF.

The genes are TRBV9 and TRBJ1-5; TRBD1 aligns across 10 bases. The CDR3 runs to 14 residues. CDR1 is SGDLS and CDR2 is YYNGEE in the germline V gene. The ends lost 3 bases at V and 11 bases at J; junction bases unmatched: 8. The CDR3 loop is CASSGGTGVGAQHF. CDR3 DNA: TGTGCCAGCAGCGGTGGGACAGGGGTGGGGGCCCAGCATTTT.

In DNA form, the CDR3 reads TGTGCCAGCAGTTTGACGGCAAACACCGGGGAGCTGTTTTTT. Protein product: CASSLTANTGELFF. The chain employs TRBV27 and TRBJ2-2, with D hard to call. Germline values: CDR1 MNHEY, CDR2 SMNVEV (reference sequence). CDR3 length: 14 amino acids. The V and J ends lost 3 bases and 2 bases respectively, with 7 bases between them.

The CDR3 DNA follows: TGTGCCAGCAGCCTCGAGACAGGGGCCCACGAGCAGTACTTC. Translating it yields CASSLETGAHEQYF. The rearrangement joins TRBV6-5 to TRBJ2-7; TRBD1 matches at 8 bases. Germline V lookup: CDR1 MNHEY, CDR2 SVGAGI. CDR3 size: 14 residues. With 6 bases clipped from V and 5 bases from J, the junction kept 9 bases outside the gene matches.